The T cell receptor (beta chain) described here comes from a study of T cell responses to AZD1222 COVID-19 vaccine. Broader study findings: Among the donors, most were white British and more were female, and clonal diversity was possibly underestimated. Only 5 or 6 AZD1222 recipients tested seropositive at baseline. Reportedly, close to half of spike-specific TCRs are directed against unmutated variant regions.

Of note for this clone: Its antigen is still unknown.

Here immunoSEQ multiplex PCR was the method, and the copy in TCRdb shows in-frame clones only, minus some. Here the sample spans under 150,000 clones, around 90% being singletons. Recipients boosted at about 4 weeks or about 12 weeks are pooled. Trimming left V 0 bases short and J 0 bases short, with 10 bases between. CDR1 is SGHRS and CDR2 is YFSETQ in the germline V gene. The CDR3 covers 16 residues. The sequences come from peripheral blood, collected 28 days after the second AZD1222 dose. This TCR came from an adult who received the AZD1222 COVID-19 vaccine. The V gene is TRBV5-1, the J gene TRBJ1-5, with D perhaps matching TRBD1 (6 bases). Here the CDR3 reads CASSLDGQHSNQPQHF. In nucleotides, the CDR3 is TGCGCCAGCAGCTTGGACGGACAGCATAGCAATCAGCCCCAGCATTTT.